This TCR beta chain comes out of a study of control samples from healthy donors and cancer patients. This CDR3 has 13 amino acids. Germline CDR1 is MGHRA and CDR2 is YSYEKL. Trimming removed 0 bases from V and 8 bases from J, with 7 bases in between. The data were produced by immunoSEQ multiplex PCR, yet TCRdb's version contains in-frame clones alone and is incomplete. The repertoire holds roughly 200,000 clones, with 85% to 95% as singletons. The clonotype originates from a man aged 18 to 29 in good health. The V gene is TRBV4-1, the J gene TRBJ1-4; D unresolved. The source material was blood. DNA for the CDR3: TGCGCCAGCAGCCAAGATCAGTTAGAAAAACTGTTTTTT. Protein product: CASSQDQLEKLFF.